This T cell receptor (beta chain) emerged from a study of graft-versus-host responses after intestinal transplantation. Study overall: Anti-thymocyte globulin induction was given to all recipients, followed by tacrolimus and steroids for 2 to 3 years.

V was shortened by 7 bases and J by 6 bases, with 18 bases between the two germline ends. CDR3 length equals 15 residues. The germline V gene has CDR1 SNHLY and CDR2 FYNNEI. Study findings and constraints: Allografts from individuals with graft-donor T cell macrochimerism displayed high graft-versus-host to host-versus-graft clonal ratios. Some GvH clones were seen earlier in gut or blood, suggesting intestinal origin. Early after transplant, HvG declines were associated with peak levels of circulating GvH clones.

Points on this clone: Its antigen is undetermined.

TCRdb keeps only in-frame clones here, not all; method: immunoSEQ multiplex PCR. The profile covers 30,000 to 40,000 clones, with over 90% appearing a single time and roughly 23% taken by the ten largest. The chain links TRBV2 to TRBJ2-2; D is perhaps TRBD1 (5 bases). This clonotype was obtained from a human donor who was the organ donor for an intestinal transplant. The starting material was unstimulated CD8+ T cells sorted from spleen or lymph node cells, obtained before transplant. CDR3 amino acids: CASKILRVGPGELFF. CDR3 nucleotide sequence: TGTGCCAGCAAGATACTCAGGGTTGGGCCCGGGGAGCTGTTTTTT.